A selection of T cell receptor beta chains follows, all from one sample in a study of blood T cells in healthy people across ages. TCRdb re-called the 5' RACE reads with MiXCR, one entry per CDR3 protein. The sample has around 990,000 distinct CDR3 sequences; around two fifths are singletons. Material for sequencing was blood. The receptor source for this set is a man aged 18 to 29 in good health. Both conserved end residues are part of each CDR3. Fields, in order: J gene, V gene, CDR3 length, D gene, clone size, CDR3 DNA, CDR3 protein. The D gene is left open where the match is weak. Size is stated for part of the rows, as once, few or many counts, or as a class when the clone is expanded.

>TRBJ2-1|TRBV20-1|15|TRBD2|many
TGCAGTGCTTATGGACTAGCGGGGGGGGGCAATGAGCAGTTCTTC
CSAYGLAGGGNEQFF
>TRBJ1-2|TRBV7-9|14|.|few
TGTGCCAGCAGCCCGACAGTGGCTAACTATGGCTACACCTTC
CASSPTVANYGYTF
>TRBJ1-2|TRBV4-2|15|.|.
TGTGCCGGCAGCCAAGAATACAGCTCTAACTATGGCTACACCTTC
CAGSQEYSSNYGYTF
>TRBJ2-7|TRBV20-1|13|TRBD2|few
TGCAGCGCAACTAGCGGGAGCTCCTACGAGCAGTACTTC
CSATSGSSYEQYF
>TRBJ2-1|TRBV9|14|.|.
TGTGCCAGCAGCGTATCGGGAAGCCTTAATGAGCAGTTCTTC
CASSVSGSLNEQFF
>TRBJ1-1|TRBV7-9|12|.|once
TGTGCCAGCAGCTTTACGCAGGATGAAGCTTTCTTT
CASSFTQDEAFF
>TRBJ2-3|TRBV20-1|16|.|.
TGCAGTGCCCGGACCGGGACGGAGCTGCCCACAGATACGCAGTATTTT
CSARTGTELPTDTQYF
>TRBJ1-3|TRBV6-1|12|.|few
TGTGCCAGCAGTGTGGATGGAAACACCATATATTTT
CASSVDGNTIYF
>TRBJ2-2|TRBV5-8|15|.|.
TGTGCCAGCAGCTTGGATGGGGGTTTCACCGGGGAGCTGTTTTTT
CASSLDGGFTGELFF
>TRBJ2-7|TRBV10-3|15|.|.
TGTGCCATCAGTGAGGATGGGACGGAGCTATACGAGCAGTACTTC
CAISEDGTELYEQYF